Listed here are 21 T cell receptor beta chains from one sample, sequenced in a study of T cell responses to AZD1222 COVID-19 vaccine. Assay: immunoSEQ multiplex PCR; the TCRdb copy retains only in-frame clones and omits some. In the table there are about 130,000 clones, 89% of which are singletons. This specimen was peripheral blood, taken on day 0 of AZD1222 vaccination. The origin of the receptors is an adult in good health.

This chain uses TRBV15 with TRBJ1-4; possible D gene TRBD1, 6 bases. Trimming stripped 3 bases from V and 3 bases from J, with 8 bases between. Germline V gives CDR1 LNHNV, CDR2 YYDKDF (reference sequence). The CDR3 runs 14 residues. CDR3 nucleotides: TGTGCCACCAGCAGTGGACAGTCTAATGAAAAACTGTTTTTT. Protein sequence: CATSSGQSNEKLFF.

This clone was seen only once. The CDR3 nucleotides are TGTGCCAGCAGTAGAAAGTCCGGGACTAGGGGGACCAATGAGCAGTTCTTC. Its protein product is CASSRKSGTRGTNEQFF. The rearrangement links TRBV6-2 or TRBV6-3 to TRBJ2-1; 8 positions match TRBD2. The CDR3 runs 17 residues. Germline lookup yields CDR1 MNHEY and CDR2 SVGEGT. Trimming took 5 bases from V and 6 from J; bases not matched to a gene: 15.

The chain combines TRBV9 with TRBJ2-1; 9 bases are shared with TRBD2. The CDR3 is 17 amino acids. The germline gives CDR1 SGDLS, CDR2 YYNGEE. V was pared by 4 bases and J by 3 bases, with 11 bases of the junction left unmatched. This CDR3 is CASSLRVAGDFYNEQFF. The CDR3 DNA reads TGTGCCAGCAGCTTACGAGTAGCGGGAGATTTCTACAATGAGCAGTTCTTC. Together with reference TRBV9 and TRBJ2-1, the CDR3 gives the full variable domain: DSGVTQTPKHLITATGQRVTLRCSPRSGDLSVYWYQQSLDQGLQFLIQYYNGEERAKGNILERFSAQQFPDLHSELNLSSLELGDSALYFCASSLRVAGDFYNEQFFGPGTRLTVL.

The chain recombines TRBV28 with TRBJ1-2; D possibly corresponds to TRBD1 (5 bases). The V gene lost 1 base and the J gene lost 7 bases, with 10 bases spanning the gap. The CDR3 extends over 13 amino acids. Germline CDR1 reads MDHEN; CDR2 reads SYDVKM. The CDR3 protein is CASSLFGAGGYTF. The CDR3 DNA sequence: TGTGCCAGCAGTTTATTCGGGGCAGGTGGCTACACCTTC.

This chain connects TRBV19 to TRBJ2-3, with TRBD1 as a possible D gene (5 bases). This CDR3 region has 18 residues. Germline V gene sequence: CDR1 LNHDA, CDR2 SQIVND (reference sequence). Trimming shortened V by 3 bases and J by 6 bases, and 25 bases separated the two germline ends. The CDR3 sequence: CASSIEYGAGHHQDTQYF. CDR3 DNA: TGTGCCAGTAGTATCGAGTATGGGGCAGGACATCATCAGGATACGCAGTATTTT.

The chain recombines TRBV9 with TRBJ2-3; D gene uncertain. The V and J ends lost 3 bases and 5 bases respectively, with 16 bases between them. CDR3 length: 15 amino acids. CDR1 and CDR2 (germline): SGDLS, YYNGEE. As DNA, the CDR3 is TGTGCCAGCAGCGGGGGTGGGATCGGACGAGATACGCAGTATTTT. It yields the protein CASSGGGIGRDTQYF.

The V gene is TRBV5-5, the J gene TRBJ2-7; TRBD2 is a possible D gene (5 bases). Germline CDR1 SGHKS, CDR2 YYEKEE (reference sequence). Trimming shortened V by 4 bases and J by 4 bases, and 9 bases separated the two germline ends. This CDR3 contains 12 residues. The CDR3 sequence: CASSPSGYEQYF. CDR3 DNA sequence: TGTGCCAGCAGCCCGTCGGGGTACGAGCAGTACTTC.

The chain carries TRBV19 and TRBJ1-1, with 9 positions matching TRBD1. This CDR3 is built from 14 residues. Germline V gene data show CDR1 as LNHDA and CDR2 as SQIVND (reference sequence). V was clipped by 4 bases and J by 1 base; unmatched bases: 1. The CDR3 nucleotides are TGTGCCAGTAGTAAGACAGGGGGGAACACTGAAGCTTTCTTT. The encoded protein is CASSKTGGNTEAFF.

The J gene is TRBJ2-7, the V gene TRBV7-9, with 7 bases matching TRBD1. The trim removed 5 bases at V and 0 bases at J, leaving 7 bases unmatched. This CDR3 region has 15 residues. The germline V gene encodes CDR1 SEHNR and CDR2 FQNEAQ (reference sequence). The CDR3 DNA is TGTGCCAGCAGCCCACCGACAGGGAGCTCCTACGAGCAGTACTTC. Translation gives CASSPPTGSSYEQYF. Looking up the rest from reference TRBV7-9 and TRBJ2-7 gives the full variable domain: DTGVSQNPRHKITKRGQNVTFRCDPISEHNRLYWYRQTLGQGPEFLTYFQNEAQLEKSRLLSDRFSAERPKGSFSTLEIQRTEQGDSAMYLCASSPPTGSSYEQYFGPGTRLTVT.

DNA of the CDR3: TGTGCCAGCAGCACAGGGGAGACTAGCGCATACAATGAGCAGTTCTTC. Its protein product is CASSTGETSAYNEQFF. This chain uses TRBV7-6 with TRBJ2-1; tentative D call: TRBD2 (8 bases). Deletions cut 5 bases from V and 4 bases from J, with 18 bases between. Germline CDR1 SGHVS, CDR2 FNYEAQ. The CDR3 covers 16 residues.

This clone was detected a few times. V gene TRBV5-1 combines with J gene TRBJ1-4, with a weak D call TRBD1 (6 bases). This CDR3 comprises 14 residues. Trimming took off 4 bases at V and 8 bases at J, with 15 bases between the two ends. Germline loops: CDR1 SGHRS, CDR2 YFSETQ. The CDR3 nucleotides are TGCGCCAGCAGCGCGGGGGGCGGAGACGAAAAACTGTTTTTT. This encodes CASSAGGGDEKLFF.

The CDR3 DNA reads TGTGCCAGCAGCAAATTGTTCAGGGAGAGCTCCTATAATTCACCCCTCCACTTT. It yields the protein CASSKLFRESSYNSPLHF. This sequence joins TRBV21-1 and TRBJ1-6. TRBV21-1 is classified as a pseudogene. The CDR3 contains 18 residues.

The chain employs TRBV30 and TRBJ2-3; 8 bases match TRBD2. This CDR3 region has 15 residues. After removal of 3 bases from V and 6 bases from J, the junction contained 11 bases not matched to a gene. CDR1 and CDR2 (germline): GTSNPN, SVGIG (reference sequence). This chain's CDR3 is CAWRVSSGWGDTQYF. The CDR3 nucleotides read TGTGCCTGGAGAGTATCTAGCGGGTGGGGTGATACGCAGTATTTT. The variable domain in full, with the rest retrieved from reference TRBV30 and TRBJ2-3, is SQTIHQWPATLVQPVGSPLSLECTVEGTSNPNLYWYRQAAGRGLQLLFYSVGIGQISSEVPQNLSASRPQDRQFILSSKKLLLSDSGFYLCAWRVSSGWGDTQYFGPGTRLTVL.

The chain links TRBV2 to TRBJ1-6; TRBD1 is a possible D gene (6 bases). The CDR3 has 14 amino acids. The germline V gene has CDR1 SNHLY and CDR2 FYNNEI. Trimming removed 3 bases at V and 7 bases at J, with 10 bases between. CDR3 loop: CASSDYTGNSPLHF. The CDR3 region has the DNA TGTGCCAGCAGTGATTACACAGGGAATTCACCCCTCCACTTT.

The genes are TRBV9 and TRBJ1-3, with D possibly being TRBD1 (6 bases). CDR1 and CDR2 (germline): SGDLS, YYNGEE. The CDR3 sequence is 16 residues long. The V gene lost 3 bases and the J gene lost 0 bases, with 13 bases spanning the gap. The CDR3 reads CASSGTGLASGNTIYF. CDR3 sequence (DNA): TGTGCCAGCAGCGGAACAGGGCTCGCCTCTGGAAACACCATATATTTT.

This clone was detected a few times. The V call is TRBV7-9, the J call TRBJ1-1; unclear D gene. CDR1 is SEHNR and CDR2 is FQNEAQ in the germline V gene (reference sequence). V gave up 2 bases and J gave up 7 bases, with 17 bases separating them. The CDR3 is 15 residues long. CDR3 coding DNA: TGTGCCAGCAGCTTATATAGTACTGTTCCAGGTGAAGCTTTCTTT. Amino acids: CASSLYSTVPGEAFF.

This chain connects TRBV29-1 to TRBJ2-1, with D perhaps matching TRBD1 (5 bases). V was clipped by 4 bases and J by 6 bases, with 10 bases between them. Germline V gene lookup returns CDR1 SQVTM and CDR2 ANQGSEA. The CDR3 is 12 amino acids. The DNA of the CDR3 is TGCAGCGTTGTCCCAGGGATCAATGAGCAGTTCTTC. The encoded protein is CSVVPGINEQFF.

The gene calls are TRBV29-1 and TRBJ2-7, with a tentative D call TRBD2 (6 bases). CDR1 and CDR2 (germline): SQVTM, ANQGSEA. The CDR3 runs 12 residues. V was shortened by 6 bases and J by 7 bases, with 16 bases between the two germline ends. The CDR3, as DNA: TGCAGCGTCCGGGGGATTGGGGTAGAGCAGTACTTC. Residues: CSVRGIGVEQYF.

The chain joins TRBV28 to TRBJ2-7, with D unclear. Germline assignment: CDR1 MDHEN and CDR2 SYDVKM. Trimming left V 2 bases short and J 4 bases short, with 6 bases between. The CDR3 contains 12 residues. This CDR3 reads CASSLVQYEQYF. Written as DNA, the CDR3 is TGTGCCAGCAGTTTAGTCCAGTACGAGCAGTACTTC.

V and J are TRBV18 and TRBJ1-1; D is unresolved. Deletions cut 2 bases from V and 2 bases from J, with 9 bases between. Germline V gives CDR1 KGHSH, CDR2 LQKENI. This CDR3 has 14 residues. Here the CDR3 DNA reads TGTGCCAGCTCACCAATACAAGATAACACTGAAGCTTTCTTT. Translating it yields CASSPIQDNTEAFF. Filled out from reference TRBV18 and TRBJ1-1, the complete variable domain reads NAGVMQNPRHLVRRRGQEARLRCSPMKGHSHVYWYRQLPEEGLKFMVYLQKENIIDESGMPKERFSAEFPKEGPSILRIQQVVRGDSAAYFCASSPIQDNTEAFFGQGTRLTVV.

The V call is TRBV7-9, the J call TRBJ1-2; 11 bases are shared with TRBD1. Germline values: CDR1 SEHNR, CDR2 FQNEAQ (reference sequence). The V gene end was trimmed by 3 bases and the J gene end by 6 bases; junction bases not matched to a gene: 6. This CDR3 spans 15 amino acids. This CDR3 reads CASSFLGQGADGYTF. The CDR3 DNA follows: TGTGCCAGCAGCTTCCTAGGACAGGGGGCCGATGGCTACACCTTC.